A single sample gave rise to the 15 T cell receptor beta chains below, sequenced in a study of blood T cell repertoires in COVID-19. TCRdb's table, derived via immunoSEQ multiplex PCR, lists solely in-frame clones and lacks some. The sample records approximately 470,000 clones, around 90% being singletons. Sequencing used PBMCs or T cells enriched from blood (not recorded which). The receptors come from a woman aged 18-30 years who had recovered from COVID-19.

This clone has only a few counts. The chain combines TRBV6-5 with TRBJ1-1; possibly TRBD1 for D (6 bases). Germline V gene lookup returns CDR1 MNHEY and CDR2 SVGAGI. With 8 bases removed from V and 5 bases from J, the gap between germline ends came to 12 bases. CDR3 length equals 12 residues. The CDR3 reads CASWPGETEAFF. The CDR3 nucleotides are TGTGCCAGCTGGCCAGGGGAGACTGAAGCTTTCTTT.

The rearrangement uses TRBV7-2 and TRBJ2-3; 15 nucleotides align to TRBD2. V lost 7 bases to trimming and J lost 4 bases; unmatched junction nucleotides: 3. The CDR3 consists of 15 residues. The germline V gene encodes CDR1 SGHTA and CDR2 FQGNSA. The CDR3 reads CASTWTSGGADTQYF. CDR3 nucleotides: TGTGCCAGCACCTGGACTAGCGGGGGGGCAGATACGCAGTATTTT.

This chain joins TRBV28 and TRBJ1-5, with a possible D match to TRBD1 (5 bases). The CDR3 length is 16 residues. Per the germline V gene, CDR1 is MDHEN and CDR2 is SYDVKM. V was cut by 1 base and J by 0 bases, with 10 bases left in between. The CDR3 DNA reads as TGTGCCAGCAGTTTATCGGCAGGGTATAGCAATCAGCCCCAGCATTTT. Translation gives CASSLSAGYSNQPQHF. The full variable domain, its missing parts supplied by reference TRBV28 and TRBJ1-5, is DVKVTQSSRYLVKRTGEKVFLECVQDMDHENMFWYRQDPGLGLRLIYFSYDVKMKEKGDIPEGYSVSREKKERFSLILESASTNQTSMYLCASSLSAGYSNQPQHFGDGTRLSIL.

The chain is built from TRBV20-1 and TRBJ1-2; TRBD1 matches at 7 bases. This CDR3 spans 15 amino acids. Germline V gene data show CDR1 as DFQATT and CDR2 as SNEGSKA (reference sequence). Unmatched junction bases numbered 10, after V lost 3 bases and J lost 3 bases. CDR3 in amino acids: CSASTVRDRDYGYTF. The CDR3 coding sequence is TGCAGTGCTAGTACAGTAAGGGACAGAGACTATGGCTACACCTTC.

J is TRBJ2-7 and V is TRBV7-2; a weak D match, TRBD2 (5 bases). V was clipped by 5 bases and J by 1 base, with 9 bases between them. The CDR3 has 13 residues. Germline V CDR1 and CDR2: SGHTA, FQGNSA. In DNA form, the CDR3 reads TGTGCCAGCAGCCGGGGAATATCCTACGAGCAGTACTTC. Its protein is CASSRGISYEQYF. The full variable domain, rest sourced from reference TRBV7-2 and TRBJ2-7, is GAGVSQSPSNKVTEKGKDVELRCDPISGHTALYWYRQSLGQGLEFLIYFQGNSAPDKSGLPSDRFSAERTGGSVSTLTIQRTQQEDSAVYLCASSRGISYEQYFGPGTRLTVT.

This rearrangement joins TRBV27 to TRBJ1-5; weak D call: TRBD1 (6 bases). This CDR3 is 15 amino acids long. Trimming pared 4 bases from V and 2 bases from J, leaving 12 bases between. Germline V gives CDR1 MNHEY, CDR2 SMNVEV (reference sequence). The CDR3 nucleotides are TGTGCCAGCAGTTGGGGGGGCAGTGGCAATCAGCCCCAGCATTTT. As protein: CASSWGGSGNQPQHF.

This clone occurred once. The chain carries TRBV2 and TRBJ1-3; D gene unclear. CDR3 length: 12 amino acids. Trimming pared 8 bases from V and 4 bases from J, leaving 9 bases between. CDR1 and CDR2 from the germline V gene are SNHLY and FYNNEI. CDR3 sequence (DNA): TGTGCCAGCGGGCACTCAGGAAACACCATATATTTT. Its translation: CASGHSGNTIYF. The full variable domain, completed using reference TRBV2 and TRBJ1-3, is EPEVTQTPSHQVTQMGQEVILRCVPISNHLYFYWYRQILGQKVEFLVSFYNNEISEKSEIFDDQFSVERPDGSNFTLKIRSTKLEDSAMYFCASGHSGNTIYFGEGSWLTVV.

The chain combines TRBV5-4 with TRBJ2-7, with 8 bases fitting TRBD2. The CDR3 totals 12 residues. The V segment lost 7 bases and the J segment 7 bases; nucleotides outside the gene matches: 7. The germline V gene has CDR1 SGHNT and CDR2 YYREEE (reference sequence). The CDR3 spells CASAIPGGEQYF. CDR3 nucleotides: TGTGCCAGCGCAATCCCGGGGGGGGAGCAGTACTTC. Full variable domain (outside the CDR3, taken from reference TRBV5-4 and TRBJ2-7): ETGVTQSPTHLIKTRGQQVTLRCSSQSGHNTVSWYQQALGQGPQFIFQYYREEENGRGNFPPRFSGLQFPNYSSELNVNALELDDSALYLCASAIPGGEQYFGPGTRLTVT.

With regard to this clone: The junction does not match germline at one end; this may be a read error. The CDR3 DNA is TGTGCTAGTGGTTTGAGCGGAGGGGGCGAACTTTTC. Its protein product is CASGLSGGGELF. The chain carries TRBV12-5 and TRBJ2-7; the D gene is possibly TRBD1 (7 bases). The CDR3 length is 12 residues. Germline values: CDR1 LGHNT, CDR2 FRNRAP.

V is TRBV2 and J is TRBJ1-1; no clear D gene. V was cut by 6 bases and J by 1 base, with 9 bases left in between. CDR1 is SNHLY and CDR2 is FYNNEI in the germline V gene. CDR3 length equals 13 residues. The CDR3 is CASRTAANTEAFF. The CDR3 coding sequence is TGTGCCAGCAGAACGGCGGCGAACACTGAAGCTTTCTTT.

The V gene is TRBV9, the J gene TRBJ1-1; D remains unclear. In germline, CDR1 is SGDLS, CDR2 YYNGEE. The CDR3 consists of 12 residues. Trimming removed 4 bases from V and 1 base from J, with 5 bases in between. Here the CDR3 DNA reads TGTGCCAGCAGCCGGGGGAACACTGAAGCTTTCTTT. Protein sequence: CASSRGNTEAFF.

J is TRBJ1-2 and V is TRBV7-2, with a weak D call TRBD1 (6 bases). V lost 2 bases, J lost 1 base, and 11 bases lay in between. Germline V gene lookup returns CDR1 SGHTA and CDR2 FQGNSA. CDR3 length: 15 residues. The chain's CDR3 is CASSLSRGLNYGYTF. DNA of the CDR3: TGTGCCAGCAGCTTAAGCAGGGGCCTTAACTATGGCTACACCTTC.

The genes are TRBV28 and TRBJ2-1; the match to TRBD2 covers 15 bases. CDR3 size: 16 residues. V shed 4 bases, J shed 7 bases, and the junction held 5 bases outside the gene matches. Germline V gene data show CDR1 as MDHEN and CDR2 as SYDVKM. The CDR3 DNA sequence: TGTGCCAGCAGTTCGGCCGGGACTAGCGGGGGGAATGAGCAGTTCTTC. Translated, it gives CASSSAGTSGGNEQFF.

This sequence joins TRBV7-9 and TRBJ1-1, with D possibly matching TRBD1 (6 bases). Trimming removed 10 bases from V and 0 bases from J, with 15 bases in between. Germline-derived CDR1 and CDR2 are SEHNR and FQNEAQ (reference sequence). The CDR3 runs 14 residues. As DNA, the CDR3 is TGTGCCACCCTTGACACAGGGATGAACACTGAAGCTTTCTTT. Translated: CATLDTGMNTEAFF.

The gene calls are TRBV6-5 and TRBJ2-3, with a possible D match to TRBD2 (6 bases). The CDR3 sequence is 13 residues long. Trimming took off 7 bases at V and 2 bases at J, with 10 bases between the two ends. Per the germline V gene, CDR1 is MNHEY and CDR2 is SVGAGI. Here the CDR3 DNA reads TGTGCCAGCATTTGGGGGGACACAGATACGCAGTATTTT. Translated: CASIWGDTDTQYF.